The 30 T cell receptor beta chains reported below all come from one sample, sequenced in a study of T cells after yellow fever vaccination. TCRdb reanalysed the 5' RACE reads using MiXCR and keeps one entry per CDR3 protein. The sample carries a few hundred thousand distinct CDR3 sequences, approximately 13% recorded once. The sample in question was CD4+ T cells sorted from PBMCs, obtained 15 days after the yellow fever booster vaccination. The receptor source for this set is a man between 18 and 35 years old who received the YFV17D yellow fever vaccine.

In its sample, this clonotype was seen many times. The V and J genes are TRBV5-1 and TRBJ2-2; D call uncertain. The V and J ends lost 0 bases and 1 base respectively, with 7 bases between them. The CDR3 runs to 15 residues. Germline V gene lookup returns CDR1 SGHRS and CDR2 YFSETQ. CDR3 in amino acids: CASSLGTVNTGELFF. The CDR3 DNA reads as TGCGCCAGCAGCTTGGGGACGGTGAACACCGGGGAGCTGTTTTTT.

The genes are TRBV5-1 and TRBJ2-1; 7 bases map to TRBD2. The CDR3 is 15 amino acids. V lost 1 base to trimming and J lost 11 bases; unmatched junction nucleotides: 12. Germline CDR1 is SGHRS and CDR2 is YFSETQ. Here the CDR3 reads CASSLMRLAQVQQFF. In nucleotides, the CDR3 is TGCGCCAGCAGCTTGATGAGACTAGCCCAGGTTCAGCAGTTCTTC. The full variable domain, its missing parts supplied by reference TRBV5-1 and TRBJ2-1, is KAGVTQTPRYLIKTRGQQVTLSCSPISGHRSVSWYQQTPGQGLQFLFEYFSETQRNKGNFPGRFSGRQFSNSRSEMNVSTLELGDSALYLCASSLMRLAQVQQFFGPGTRLTVL.

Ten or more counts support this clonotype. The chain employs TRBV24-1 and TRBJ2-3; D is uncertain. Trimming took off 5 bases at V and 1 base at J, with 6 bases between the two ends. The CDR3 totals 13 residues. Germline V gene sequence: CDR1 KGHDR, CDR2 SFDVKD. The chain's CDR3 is CATSGRGTDTQYF. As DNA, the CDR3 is TGTGCCACCAGTGGCCGGGGCACAGATACGCAGTATTTT.

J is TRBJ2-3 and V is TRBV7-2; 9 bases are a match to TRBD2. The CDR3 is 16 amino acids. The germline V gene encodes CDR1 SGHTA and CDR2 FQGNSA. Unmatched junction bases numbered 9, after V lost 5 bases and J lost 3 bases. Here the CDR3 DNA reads TGTGCCAGCAGCCTCCTAGCGGGGCGTGGAACAGATACGCAGTATTTT. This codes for CASSLLAGRGTDTQYF.

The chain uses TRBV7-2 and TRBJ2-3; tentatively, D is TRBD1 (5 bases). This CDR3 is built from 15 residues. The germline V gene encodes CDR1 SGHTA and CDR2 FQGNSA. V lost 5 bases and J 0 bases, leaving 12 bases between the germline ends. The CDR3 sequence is CASSGALVSTDTQYF. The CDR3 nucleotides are TGTGCCAGCAGCGGGGCGCTGGTAAGCACAGATACGCAGTATTTT. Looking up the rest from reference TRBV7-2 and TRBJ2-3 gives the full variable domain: GAGVSQSPSNKVTEKGKDVELRCDPISGHTALYWYRQSLGQGLEFLIYFQGNSAPDKSGLPSDRFSAERTGGSVSTLTIQRTQQEDSAVYLCASSGALVSTDTQYFGPGTRLTVL.

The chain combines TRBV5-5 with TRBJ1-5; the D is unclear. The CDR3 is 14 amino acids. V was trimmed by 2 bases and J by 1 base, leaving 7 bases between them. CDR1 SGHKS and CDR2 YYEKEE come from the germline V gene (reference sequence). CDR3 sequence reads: CASSFLESNQPQHF. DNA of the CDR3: TGTGCCAGCAGCTTCTTAGAGAGCAATCAGCCCCAGCATTTT.

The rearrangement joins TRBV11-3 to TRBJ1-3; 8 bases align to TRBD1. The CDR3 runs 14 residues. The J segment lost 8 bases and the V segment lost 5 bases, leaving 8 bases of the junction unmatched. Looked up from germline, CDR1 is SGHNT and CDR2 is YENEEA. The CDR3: CASSGGTGPHTIYF. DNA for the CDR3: TGTGCCAGCAGCGGCGGGACAGGACCACACACCATATATTTT. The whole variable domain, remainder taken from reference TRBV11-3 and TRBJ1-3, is EAGVVQSPRYKIIEKKQPVAFWCNPISGHNTLYWYLQNLGQGPELLIRYENEEAVDDSQLPKDRFSAERLKGVDSTLKIQPAELGDSAVYLCASSGGTGPHTIYFGEGSWLTVV.

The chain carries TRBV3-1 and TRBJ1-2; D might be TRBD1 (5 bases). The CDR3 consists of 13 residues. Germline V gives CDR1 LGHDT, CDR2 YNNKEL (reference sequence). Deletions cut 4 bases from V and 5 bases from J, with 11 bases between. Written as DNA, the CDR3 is TGTGCCAGCAGCCGCCCAGGGTCGTATGGCTACACCTTC. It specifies CASSRPGSYGYTF.

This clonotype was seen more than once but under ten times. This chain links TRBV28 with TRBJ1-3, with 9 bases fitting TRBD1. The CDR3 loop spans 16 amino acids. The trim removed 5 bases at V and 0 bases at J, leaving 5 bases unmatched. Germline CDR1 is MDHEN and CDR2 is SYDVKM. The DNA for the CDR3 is TGTGCCAGCAGTACTCCGGGACAGGGCTCTGGAAACACCATATATTTT. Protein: CASSTPGQGSGNTIYF.

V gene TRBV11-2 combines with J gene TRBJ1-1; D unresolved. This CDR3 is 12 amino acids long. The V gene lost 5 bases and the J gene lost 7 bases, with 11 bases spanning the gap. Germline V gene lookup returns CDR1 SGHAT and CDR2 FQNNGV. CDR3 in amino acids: CASSETGIEAFF. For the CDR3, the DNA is TGTGCCAGCAGCGAGACCGGCATTGAAGCTTTCTTT.

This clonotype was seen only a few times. Written as DNA, the CDR3 is TGTGCCAGCAGCGCCCCAGGGGGGTATTCACCCCTCCACTTT. Encoded protein: CASSAPGGYSPLHF. The rearrangement links TRBV9 to TRBJ1-6; 7 positions match TRBD1. V shed 3 bases, J shed 8 bases, and the junction held 5 bases outside the gene matches. CDR1 and CDR2 from the germline V gene are SGDLS and YYNGEE. The CDR3 runs 14 residues.

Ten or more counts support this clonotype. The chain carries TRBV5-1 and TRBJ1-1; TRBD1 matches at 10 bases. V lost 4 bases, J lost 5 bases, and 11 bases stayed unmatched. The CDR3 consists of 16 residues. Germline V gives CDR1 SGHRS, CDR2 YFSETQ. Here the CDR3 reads CASSADRGIGSTEAFF. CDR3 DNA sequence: TGCGCCAGCAGCGCGGACAGGGGGATAGGATCGACTGAAGCTTTCTTT.

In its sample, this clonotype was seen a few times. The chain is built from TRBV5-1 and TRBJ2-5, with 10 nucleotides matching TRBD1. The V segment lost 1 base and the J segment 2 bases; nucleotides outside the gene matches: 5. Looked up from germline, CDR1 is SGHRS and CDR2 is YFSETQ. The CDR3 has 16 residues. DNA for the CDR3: TGCGCCAGCAGCTTGTTCTGGACAGGGGGTCAAGAGACCCAGTACTTC. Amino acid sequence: CASSLFWTGGQETQYF.

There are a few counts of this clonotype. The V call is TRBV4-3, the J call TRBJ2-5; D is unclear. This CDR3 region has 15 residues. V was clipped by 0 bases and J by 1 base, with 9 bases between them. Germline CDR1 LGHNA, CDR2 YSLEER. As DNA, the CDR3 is TGCGCCAGCAGCCAAGAGTTCAGGATCCAAGAGACCCAGTACTTC. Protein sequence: CASSQEFRIQETQYF.

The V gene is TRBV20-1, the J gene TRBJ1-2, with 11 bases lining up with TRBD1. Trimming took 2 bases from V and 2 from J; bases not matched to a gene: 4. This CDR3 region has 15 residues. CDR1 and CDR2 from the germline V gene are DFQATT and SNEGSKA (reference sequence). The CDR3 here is CSARIRTGGNYGYTF. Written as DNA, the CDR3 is TGCAGTGCTAGAATCCGGACAGGGGGCAACTATGGCTACACCTTC.

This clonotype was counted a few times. CDR3 loop: CATENRGEQYF. The CDR3 bases are TGTGCCACAGAGAACAGGGGCGAGCAGTACTTC. The V gene is TRBV7-9, the J gene TRBJ2-7; TRBD1 agrees at 7 bases. The CDR3 is 11 amino acids. V shed 10 bases, J shed 6 bases, and the junction held 6 bases outside the gene matches. The V gene's germline CDR1 is SEHNR and CDR2 FQNEAQ (reference sequence).

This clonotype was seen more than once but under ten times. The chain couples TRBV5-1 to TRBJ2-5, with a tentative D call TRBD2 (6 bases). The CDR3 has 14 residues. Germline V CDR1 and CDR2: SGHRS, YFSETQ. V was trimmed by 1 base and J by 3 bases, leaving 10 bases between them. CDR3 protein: CASSLYGGEETQYF. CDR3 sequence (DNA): TGCGCCAGCAGCTTGTATGGCGGGGAAGAGACCCAGTACTTC.

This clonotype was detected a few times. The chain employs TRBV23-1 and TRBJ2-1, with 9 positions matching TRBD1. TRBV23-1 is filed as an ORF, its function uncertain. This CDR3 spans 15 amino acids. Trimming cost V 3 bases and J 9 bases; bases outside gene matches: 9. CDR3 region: CASSHGTGWRVEQFF. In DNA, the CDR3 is TGCGCCAGCAGTCACGGGACAGGGTGGCGTGTTGAGCAGTTCTTC.

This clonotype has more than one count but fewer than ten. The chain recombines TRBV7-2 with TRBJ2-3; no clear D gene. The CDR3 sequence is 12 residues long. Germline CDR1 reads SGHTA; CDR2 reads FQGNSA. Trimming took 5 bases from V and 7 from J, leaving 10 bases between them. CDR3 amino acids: CASSPPDNTQYF. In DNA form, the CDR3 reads TGTGCCAGCAGCCCCCCTGATAATACGCAGTATTTT.

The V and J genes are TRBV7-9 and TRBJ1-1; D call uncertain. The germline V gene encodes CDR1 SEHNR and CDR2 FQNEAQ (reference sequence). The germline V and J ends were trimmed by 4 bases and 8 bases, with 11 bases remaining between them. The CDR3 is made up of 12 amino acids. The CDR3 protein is CASSYLTGEAFF. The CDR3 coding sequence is TGTGCCAGCAGCTACCTAACGGGGGAAGCTTTCTTT.

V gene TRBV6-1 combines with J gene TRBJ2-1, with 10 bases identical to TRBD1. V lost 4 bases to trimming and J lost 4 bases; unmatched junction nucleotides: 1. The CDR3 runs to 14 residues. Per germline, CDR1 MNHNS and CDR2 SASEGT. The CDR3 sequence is CASSGGQGYNEQFF. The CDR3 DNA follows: TGTGCCAGCAGTGGGGGACAGGGGTACAATGAGCAGTTCTTC.

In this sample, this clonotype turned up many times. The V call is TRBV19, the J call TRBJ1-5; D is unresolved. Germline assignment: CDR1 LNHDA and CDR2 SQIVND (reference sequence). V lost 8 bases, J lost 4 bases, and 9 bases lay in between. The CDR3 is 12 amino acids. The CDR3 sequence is CASEAQNQPQHF. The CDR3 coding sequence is TGTGCCAGTGAGGCGCAAAATCAGCCCCAGCATTTT.

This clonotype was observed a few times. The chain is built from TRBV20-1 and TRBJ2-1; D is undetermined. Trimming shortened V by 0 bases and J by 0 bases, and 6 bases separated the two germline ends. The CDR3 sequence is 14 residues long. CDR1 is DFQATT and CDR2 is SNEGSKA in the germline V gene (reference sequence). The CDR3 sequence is CSAREVSSYNEQFF. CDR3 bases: TGCAGTGCTAGAGAGGTGAGCTCCTACAATGAGCAGTTCTTC.

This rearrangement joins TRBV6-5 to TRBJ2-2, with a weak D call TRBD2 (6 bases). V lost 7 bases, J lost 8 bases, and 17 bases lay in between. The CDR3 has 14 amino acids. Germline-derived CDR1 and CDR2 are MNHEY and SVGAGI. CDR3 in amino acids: CASKPPGGGGELFF. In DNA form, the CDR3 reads TGTGCCAGCAAGCCTCCAGGCGGAGGGGGGGAGCTGTTTTTT.

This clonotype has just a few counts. DNA of the CDR3: TGTGCTAGTGGTCCCCAAAAGGGGGGATTGGAGACCCAGTACTTC. Its translation is CASGPQKGGLETQYF. This rearrangement joins TRBV12-5 to TRBJ2-5; possibly TRBD1 or TRBD2 for D (6 bases each). Trimming left V 5 bases short and J 5 bases short, with 18 bases between. The germline V gene encodes CDR1 LGHNT and CDR2 FRNRAP. The CDR3 has 15 amino acids.

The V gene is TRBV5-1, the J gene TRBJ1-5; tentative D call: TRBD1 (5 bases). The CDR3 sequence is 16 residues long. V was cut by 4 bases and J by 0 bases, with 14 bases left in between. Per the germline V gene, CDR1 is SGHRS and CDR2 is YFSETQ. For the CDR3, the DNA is TGCGCCAGCAGCCCTGGGGCCGGAAATAGCAATCAGCCCCAGCATTTT. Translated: CASSPGAGNSNQPQHF. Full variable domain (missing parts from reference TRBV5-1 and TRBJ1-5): KAGVTQTPRYLIKTRGQQVTLSCSPISGHRSVSWYQQTPGQGLQFLFEYFSETQRNKGNFPGRFSGRQFSNSRSEMNVSTLELGDSALYLCASSPGAGNSNQPQHFGDGTRLSIL.

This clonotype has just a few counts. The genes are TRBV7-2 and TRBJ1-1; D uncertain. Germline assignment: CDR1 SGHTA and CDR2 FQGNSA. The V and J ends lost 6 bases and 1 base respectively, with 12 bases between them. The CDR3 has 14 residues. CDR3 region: CASSLGRPNTEAFF. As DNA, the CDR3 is TGTGCCAGCAGTTTGGGCAGGCCGAACACTGAAGCTTTCTTT.

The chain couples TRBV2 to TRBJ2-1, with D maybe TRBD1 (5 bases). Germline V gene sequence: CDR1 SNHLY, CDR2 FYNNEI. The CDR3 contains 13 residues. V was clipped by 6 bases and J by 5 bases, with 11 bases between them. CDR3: CASRETVNNEQFF. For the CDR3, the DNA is TGTGCCAGCAGAGAGACAGTTAACAATGAGCAGTTCTTC.

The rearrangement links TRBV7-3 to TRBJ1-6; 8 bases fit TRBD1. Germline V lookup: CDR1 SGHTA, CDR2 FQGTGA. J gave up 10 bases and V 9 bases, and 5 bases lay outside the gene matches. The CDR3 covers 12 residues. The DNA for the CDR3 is TGTGCCAGGTGGACAGGGTACTCACCCCTCCACTTT. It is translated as CARWTGYSPLHF.

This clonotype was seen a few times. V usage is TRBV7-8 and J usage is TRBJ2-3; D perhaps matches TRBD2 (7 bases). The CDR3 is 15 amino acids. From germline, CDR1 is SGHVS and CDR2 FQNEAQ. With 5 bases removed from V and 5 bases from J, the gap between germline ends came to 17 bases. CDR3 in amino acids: CASSQMGGPVDTQYF. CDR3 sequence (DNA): TGTGCCAGCAGCCAAATGGGGGGGCCGGTAGATACGCAGTATTTT. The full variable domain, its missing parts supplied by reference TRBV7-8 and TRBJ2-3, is GAGVSQSPRYKVAKRGQDVALRCDPISGHVSLFWYQQALGQGPEFLTYFQNEAQLDKSGLPSDRFFAERPEGSVSTLKIQRTQQEDSAVYLCASSQMGGPVDTQYFGPGTRLTVL.